The 16 T cell receptor beta chains in this list originate from one sample, sequenced in a study of spatial heterogeneity in lung cancer. Time point defined: sample taken at primary tumor resection. The authors sequenced whole RNA from tumor, nontumor lung or frozen PBMC without sorting. A single record per CDR3 protein comes from TCRdb applying MiXCR to the 5' RACE reads. The sample includes about 92,000 distinct CDR3 sequences, approximately 12% of them seen just once. The source material was PBMCs, sampled at surgery. These TCRs come from a male donor with early-stage non-small cell lung cancer.

The rearrangement uses TRBV27 and TRBJ2-7; 8 positions agree with TRBD1. V trimming: 6 bases; J trimming: 7 bases; junction bases outside the gene matches: 17. The CDR3 extends over 16 amino acids. CDR1 is MNHEY and CDR2 is SMNVEV in the germline V gene (reference sequence). CDR3 protein: CASSQARGTGLEEQYF. The DNA for the CDR3 is TGTGCCAGCAGCCAAGCAAGGGGGACAGGCTTGGAAGAGCAGTACTTC.

This clonotype was seen at least ten times. V usage is TRBV5-1 and J usage is TRBJ2-5; D is undetermined. The germline gives CDR1 SGHRS, CDR2 YFSETQ. This CDR3 contains 14 residues. V lost 3 bases and J 0 bases, leaving 9 bases between the germline ends. The CDR3 protein is CASSSLSYQETQYF. CDR3 nucleotides: TGCGCCAGCAGCTCGCTCTCATACCAAGAGACCCAGTACTTC. The variable domain in full, with the rest retrieved from reference TRBV5-1 and TRBJ2-5, is KAGVTQTPRYLIKTRGQQVTLSCSPISGHRSVSWYQQTPGQGLQFLFEYFSETQRNKGNFPGRFSGRQFSNSRSEMNVSTLELGDSALYLCASSSLSYQETQYFGPGTRLLVL.

This clonotype has a handful of counts. The chain is built from TRBV2 and TRBJ1-2; D gene ambiguous. Germline CDR1 and CDR2: SNHLY and FYNNEI. The V gene lost 5 bases and the J gene lost 2 bases, with 9 bases spanning the gap. CDR3 length equals 13 residues. In nucleotides, the CDR3 is TGTGCCAGCAGTTTAAACGGGAACTATGGCTACACCTTC. Its translation is CASSLNGNYGYTF.

This clonotype was seen repeatedly, ten times or more. CDR3 amino acids: CASSLGQFQETQYF. The CDR3 bases are TGTGCCAGCAGCTTAGGACAGTTCCAAGAGACCCAGTACTTC. The chain joins TRBV7-2 to TRBJ2-5; possibly TRBD1 for D (5 bases). Germline V gene sequence: CDR1 SGHTA, CDR2 FQGNSA. Trimming took off 1 base at V and 1 base at J, with 7 bases between the two ends. The CDR3 has 14 residues.

This clonotype was seen more than once but under ten times. CDR3 nucleotide sequence: TGCAGTGCTAGTTCCACTTGGGAGAACACTGAAGCTTTCTTT. Amino acid sequence: CSASSTWENTEAFF. The chain couples TRBV20-1 to TRBJ1-1; no firm D call. With 3 bases removed from V and 1 base from J, the gap between germline ends came to 12 bases. CDR3 length: 14 amino acids. Germline V CDR1 and CDR2: DFQATT, SNEGSKA (reference sequence).

Ten or more counts support this clonotype. The chain links TRBV20-1 to TRBJ2-7; D is uncertain. The V gene lost 1 base and the J gene lost 4 bases, with 8 bases spanning the gap. Germline values: CDR1 DFQATT, CDR2 SNEGSKA (reference sequence). The CDR3 length is 12 residues. CDR3 nucleotides: TGCAGTGCTAGAGTGGATGGTTACGAGCAGTACTTC. Encoded protein: CSARVDGYEQYF.

This sequence joins TRBV7-2 and TRBJ2-1, with 11 positions matching TRBD2. The CDR3 loop spans 17 amino acids. Unmatched junction bases numbered 10, after V lost 0 bases and J lost 9 bases. Germline values: CDR1 SGHTA, CDR2 FQGNSA. The CDR3 sequence is CASSLASGTSGSSEQFF. The CDR3 region has the DNA TGTGCCAGCAGCTTAGCGTCGGGTACTAGCGGGAGTTCTGAGCAGTTCTTC.

In this sample, this clonotype turned up many times. The chain is built from TRBV27 and TRBJ1-2; D is unclear. CDR3 length: 14 amino acids. Deletions cut 4 bases from V and 3 bases from J, with 12 bases between. Germline V CDR1 and CDR2: MNHEY, SMNVEV (reference sequence). The CDR3 nucleotides are TGTGCCAGCAGTTCCCGGAGGAGGGACTATGGCTACACCTTC. It is translated as CASSSRRRDYGYTF.

This chain connects TRBV27 to TRBJ2-5; perhaps TRBD2 as D (5 bases). This CDR3 has 15 amino acids. CDR1 and CDR2 (germline): MNHEY, SMNVEV (reference sequence). V lost 6 bases to trimming and J lost 4 bases, with 18 bases between them. CDR3 protein: CASSPGVSRGETQYF. The CDR3 DNA is TGTGCCAGCAGCCCCGGGGTTTCTCGGGGAGAGACCCAGTACTTC.

This clonotype was picked up many times. The V gene is TRBV7-9, the J gene TRBJ2-7; 9 nucleotides align to TRBD2. Looked up from germline, CDR1 is SEHNR and CDR2 is FQNEAQ (reference sequence). This CDR3 is 13 amino acids long. Trimming at V came to 6 bases and at J to 3 bases, leaving 3 bases not matched to a gene. CDR3 sequence reads: CASRGTSSYEQYF. The CDR3, as DNA: TGTGCCAGCAGGGGGACTAGCAGCTACGAGCAGTACTTC.

This clonotype was seen many times. J is TRBJ2-4 and V is TRBV7-2; 7 bases line up with TRBD1. There are 11 residues in the CDR3. The V segment lost 4 bases and the J segment 11 bases; nucleotides outside the gene matches: 2. The germline V gene encodes CDR1 SGHTA and CDR2 FQGNSA. CDR3 region: CASSSDRFQYF. CDR3 sequence (DNA): TGTGCCAGCAGCTCGGACAGGTTTCAGTACTTC.

The table lists this clonotype with a few counts. The V gene is TRBV18, the J gene TRBJ1-1; 9 bases are a match to TRBD1. J lost 4 bases, V lost 3 bases, and 9 bases had no gene match. There are 16 residues in the CDR3. Germline V CDR1 and CDR2: KGHSH, LQKENI. CDR3 sequence: CASSPRDRARSTEAFF. CDR3 DNA: TGTGCCAGCTCACCCCGGGACAGGGCTAGGAGCACTGAAGCTTTCTTT.

The rearrangement links TRBV12-3 or TRBV12-4 to TRBJ1-5; D is unclear. The CDR3 length is 13 residues. Trimming left V 2 bases short and J 5 bases short, with 7 bases between. In DNA form, the CDR3 reads TGTGCCAGCAGTTTAAACCGGGATCAGCCCCAGCATTTT. It specifies CASSLNRDQPQHF.

This clonotype was recorded a few times. The chain uses TRBV18 and TRBJ2-7; 7 bases fit TRBD1. The CDR3 has 15 residues. The V gene's germline CDR1 is KGHSH and CDR2 LQKENI. V was clipped by 0 bases and J by 2 bases; unmatched bases: 4. CDR3 nucleotide sequence: TGTGCCAGCTCACCACCCGGGCAGGGGGCCTACGAGCAGTACTTC. Translating it yields CASSPPGQGAYEQYF.

The chain is built from TRBV12-3 or TRBV12-4 and TRBJ2-2; D may be TRBD1 or TRBD2 (5 bases each). The V and J ends lost 3 bases and 6 bases respectively, with 11 bases between them. The CDR3 contains 14 residues. The DNA for the CDR3 is TGTGCCAGCAGTTTGGGGCACGGGGCCGGGGAGCTGTTTTTT. Encoded protein: CASSLGHGAGELFF.

This clonotype was observed many times. The rearrangement joins TRBV5-1 to TRBJ2-5, with a tentative D call TRBD2 (6 bases). Per germline, CDR1 SGHRS and CDR2 YFSETQ. The CDR3 extends over 16 amino acids. Trimming left V 0 bases short and J 5 bases short, with 17 bases between. For the CDR3, the DNA is TGCGCCAGCAGCTTGGGGTCTGCGGGAACAGCGGAGACCCAGTACTTC. Translation gives CASSLGSAGTAETQYF.